A single sample is the source of the 30 T cell receptor beta chains below, sequenced in a study of T cell responses to AZD1222 COVID-19 vaccine. The table came from immunoSEQ multiplex PCR; TCRdb's copy has only in-frame clones and leaves some out. The sample lists 150,000 or so clones, 89% seen once, with 6.3% in the top ten. This material consisted of peripheral blood, taken on day 0 of AZD1222 vaccination. The receptors here all came from an adult in good health.

This rearrangement joins TRBV7-9 to TRBJ2-2, with D hard to call. There are 13 residues in the CDR3. Trimming shortened V by 11 bases and J by 1 base, and 11 bases separated the two germline ends. Germline V lookup: CDR1 SEHNR, CDR2 FQNEAQ (reference sequence). The CDR3 loop reads CAPPDLNTGELFF. The CDR3 nucleotides are TGTGCCCCCCCCGACCTGAACACCGGGGAGCTGTTTTTT.

The J gene is TRBJ1-2, the V gene TRBV7-9; D not resolved. Per the germline V gene, CDR1 is SEHNR and CDR2 is FQNEAQ (reference sequence). This CDR3 contains 15 residues. Trimming pared 5 bases from V and 8 bases from J, leaving 21 bases between. The CDR3 coding sequence is TGTGCCAGCAGCCCCTGGGTAAATCAGCGAGGCGGCTACACCTTC. It specifies CASSPWVNQRGGYTF.

This clone showed up just once. V and J are TRBV30 and TRBJ1-2, with D tentatively TRBD1 (5 bases). CDR3 length: 14 residues. V lost 0 bases to trimming and J lost 4 bases, with 12 bases between them. Germline values: CDR1 GTSNPN, CDR2 SVGIG (reference sequence). This CDR3 is CAWSVQAVPYGYTF. CDR3 in DNA: TGTGCCTGGAGTGTACAGGCTGTGCCCTATGGCTACACCTTC.

The chain links TRBV10-3 to TRBJ2-1; D is uncertain. The V end lost 8 bases, the J end lost 0 bases, and 8 bases lay between the germline ends. Germline loops: CDR1 ENHRY, CDR2 SYGVKD. This CDR3 is built from 13 residues. The CDR3 loop is CAIGESSYNEQFF. The CDR3 region has the DNA TGTGCCATCGGCGAGAGCTCCTACAATGAGCAGTTCTTC.

V gene TRBV12-3 or TRBV12-4 combines with J gene TRBJ1-2, with D possibly matching TRBD1 (5 bases). The CDR3 totals 13 residues. The V end lost 4 bases, the J end lost 4 bases, and 10 bases lay between the germline ends. Here the CDR3 reads CASSSRGFYGYTF. The CDR3 DNA follows: TGTGCCAGCAGTTCAAGGGGTTTCTATGGCTACACCTTC.

V usage is TRBV14 and J usage is TRBJ1-2; 9 bases align to TRBD1. The CDR3 contains 13 residues. Germline assignment: CDR1 SGHDN and CDR2 FVKESK. The V gene end was trimmed by 2 bases and the J gene end by 8 bases; junction bases not matched to a gene: 3. The CDR3 loop is CASSQIQGAGYTF. In nucleotides, the CDR3 is TGTGCCAGCAGCCAAATACAGGGGGCCGGCTACACCTTC.

This chain joins TRBV6-5 and TRBJ1-1; D gene ambiguous. Trimming took off 2 bases at V and 9 bases at J, with 16 bases between the two ends. The CDR3 length is 14 residues. CDR1 and CDR2 from the germline V gene are MNHEY and SVGAGI. The CDR3 loop reads CASSYSTVPSKAFF. CDR3 DNA: TGTGCCAGCAGTTACAGCACGGTCCCGTCGAAAGCTTTCTTT.

The rearrangement links TRBV5-1 to TRBJ1-4, with no clear D. V was cut by 2 bases and J by 3 bases, with 11 bases left in between. CDR1 SGHRS and CDR2 YFSETQ come from the germline V gene. This CDR3 comprises 15 residues. The CDR3: CASSLSPGANEKLFF. DNA of the CDR3: TGCGCCAGCAGCTTATCCCCTGGGGCTAATGAAAAACTGTTTTTT.

This clone was recorded a few times. This chain uses TRBV2 with TRBJ1-2, with D hard to call. The V end was cut by 7 bases, the J end by 1 base, with 10 bases between. The CDR3 extends over 13 amino acids. CDR1 is SNHLY and CDR2 is FYNNEI in the germline V gene. CDR3 amino acids: CASNRVGNYGYTF. CDR3 coding DNA: TGTGCCAGCAACCGGGTGGGTAACTATGGCTACACCTTC.

The chain is built from TRBV19 and TRBJ2-5, with 11 bases lining up with TRBD2. V shed 6 bases and J 4 bases; nucleotides not matched to a gene: 16. Germline V lookup: CDR1 LNHDA, CDR2 SQIVND (reference sequence). CDR3 size: 18 residues. CDR3 loop: CASRGVSGGARSGETQYF. Written as DNA, the CDR3 is TGTGCCAGTAGGGGTGTTAGCGGGGGGGCAAGGTCAGGAGAGACCCAGTACTTC.

The chain is built from TRBV19 and TRBJ1-2; D is uncertain. Trimming shortened V by 3 bases and J by 2 bases, and 13 bases separated the two germline ends. Germline-derived CDR1 and CDR2 are LNHDA and SQIVND (reference sequence). This CDR3 has 15 residues. CDR3 in amino acids: CASSIYAFPNYGYTF. For the CDR3, the DNA is TGTGCCAGTAGTATTTATGCCTTTCCAAACTATGGCTACACCTTC.

The genes are TRBV7-2 and TRBJ1-3; the D is unclear. The CDR3 consists of 13 residues. The V end was cut by 5 bases, the J end by 0 bases, with 5 bases between. Germline V gene sequence: CDR1 SGHTA, CDR2 FQGNSA. The DNA of the CDR3 is TGTGCCAGCAGCGTTTCCTCTGGAAACACCATATATTTT. As protein: CASSVSSGNTIYF.

This chain uses TRBV6-5 with TRBJ1-1; 10 nucleotides line up with TRBD1. The CDR3 consists of 14 residues. CDR1 is MNHEY and CDR2 is SVGAGI in the germline V gene. After removal of 6 bases from V and 5 bases from J, the junction contained 6 bases not matched to a gene. CDR3 amino acids: CASSEGTGATEAFF. In DNA, the CDR3 is TGTGCCAGCAGCGAGGGGACAGGGGCTACTGAAGCTTTCTTT.

The V and J genes are TRBV9 and TRBJ2-7; tentative D call: TRBD1 (6 bases). V lost 0 bases, J lost 3 bases, and 13 bases lay in between. Germline CDR1 SGDLS, CDR2 YYNGEE. This CDR3 is built from 15 residues. The CDR3 DNA reads TGTGCCAGCAGCGTAGAACAGGGTTCGGACTACGAGCAGTACTTC. Amino acids: CASSVEQGSDYEQYF.

This clone was detected once. The chain joins TRBV7-9 to TRBJ1-4; D is unclear. Trimming left V 1 base short and J 4 bases short, with 19 bases between. CDR3 length: 18 residues. The germline CDR1 and CDR2 sequences are SEHNR and FQNEAQ (reference sequence). The CDR3 DNA sequence: TGTGCCAGCAGCTTAGATCCGGACTCATTAGAGGTTAATGAAAAACTGTTTTTT. Amino acids: CASSLDPDSLEVNEKLFF.

This sequence joins TRBV7-3 and TRBJ1-1, with a tentative D call TRBD1 (5 bases). Germline lookup yields CDR1 SGHTA and CDR2 FQGTGA. The CDR3 sequence is 14 residues long. Trimming took 3 bases from V and 3 from J, leaving 11 bases between them. The CDR3 sequence: CASSLDIWHTEAFF. CDR3 DNA: TGTGCCAGCAGCTTGGACATCTGGCACACTGAAGCTTTCTTT. The whole variable domain, remainder taken from reference TRBV7-3 and TRBJ1-1, is GAGVSQTPSNKVTEKGKYVELRCDPISGHTALYWYRQSLGQGPEFLIYFQGTGAADDSGLPNDRFFAVRPEGSVSTLKIQRTERGDSAVYLCASSLDIWHTEAFFGQGTRLTVV.

The genes are TRBV30 and TRBJ1-2, with D perhaps TRBD1 (5 bases). The CDR3 sequence is 12 residues long. V shed 3 bases and J shed 6 bases, with 11 bases lying between them. Per germline, CDR1 GTSNPN and CDR2 SVGIG (reference sequence). The CDR3 nucleotides read TGTGCCTGGAGCTTCCAGGGCGATGGCTACACCTTC. Its protein is CAWSFQGDGYTF.

The sample holds one count of this clone. The CDR3 DNA sequence: TGTGCCAGCAGCGTCGGACAGGATTCCGAAGCTTTCTTT. It encodes CASSVGQDSEAFF. The chain combines TRBV9 with TRBJ1-1; 7 bases line up with TRBD1. V lost 2 bases to trimming and J lost 8 bases; unmatched junction nucleotides: 6. CDR3 length: 13 amino acids. Germline V gives CDR1 SGDLS, CDR2 YYNGEE.

This sequence joins TRBV18 and TRBJ1-6; no clear D gene. CDR1 KGHSH and CDR2 LQKENI come from the germline V gene. Trimming removed 2 bases at V and 0 bases at J, with 14 bases between. The CDR3 extends over 18 amino acids. The chain's CDR3 is CASSPIDLGSSYNSPLHF. CDR3 nucleotide sequence: TGTGCCAGCTCACCAATCGATTTAGGTAGCTCCTATAATTCACCCCTCCACTTT.

The chain couples TRBV5-1 to TRBJ1-1; the match to TRBD1 covers 8 bases. Germline lookup yields CDR1 SGHRS and CDR2 YFSETQ. The CDR3 length is 16 residues. Trimming cost V 3 bases and J 0 bases; bases outside gene matches: 7. DNA of the CDR3: TGCGCCAGCAGCTCCGGACAGGGTGGTATGAACACTGAAGCTTTCTTT. It translates to CASSSGQGGMNTEAFF.

The chain joins TRBV14 to TRBJ1-2; TRBD1 might be the D (6 bases). Germline lookup yields CDR1 SGHDN and CDR2 FVKESK. V was clipped by 8 bases and J by 8 bases, with 15 bases between them. There are 12 residues in the CDR3. CDR3 sequence: CASEKQGRGYTF. The CDR3, as DNA: TGTGCCAGCGAAAAACAGGGAAGGGGCTACACCTTC.

This rearrangement joins TRBV5-6 to TRBJ2-7, with unresolved D. The V end was cut by 4 bases, the J end by 3 bases, with 14 bases between. This CDR3 region has 14 residues. The germline V gene encodes CDR1 SGHDT and CDR2 YYEEEE. The CDR3, as DNA: TGTGCCAGCAGCCCGGATGGGCACAGCTACGAGCAGTACTTC. Translation gives CASSPDGHSYEQYF.

The rearrangement links TRBV27 to TRBJ2-3, with no clear D. The CDR3 totals 13 residues. Germline CDR1 is MNHEY and CDR2 is SMNVEV (reference sequence). V was pared by 6 bases and J by 2 bases, with 9 bases between. CDR3 nucleotide sequence: TGTGCCAGCAGGGGTGGGCACACAGATACGCAGTATTTT. Translated, it gives CASRGGHTDTQYF.

The rearrangement links TRBV2 to TRBJ2-7, with TRBD1 matching 12 bases. With 5 bases clipped from V and 6 bases from J, the junction kept 2 bases outside the gene matches. The length of the CDR3 is 13 residues. Germline CDR1 reads SNHLY; CDR2 reads FYNNEI. The CDR3 DNA is TGTGCCAGCAGTACGGGACAGGGGGCCGAGCAGTACTTC. This encodes CASSTGQGAEQYF. The complete variable domain, with remaining parts taken from reference TRBV2 and TRBJ2-7, reads EPEVTQTPSHQVTQMGQEVILRCVPISNHLYFYWYRQILGQKVEFLVSFYNNEISEKSEIFDDQFSVERPDGSNFTLKIRSTKLEDSAMYFCASSTGQGAEQYFGPGTRLTVT.

This clone was detected a few times. This rearrangement joins TRBV6-5 to TRBJ1-1; no reliable D call. The V and J ends lost 2 bases and 3 bases respectively, with 7 bases between them. Looked up from germline, CDR1 is MNHEY and CDR2 is SVGAGI. The CDR3 is made up of 13 amino acids. The CDR3 protein is CASSYVQDTEAFF. In nucleotides, the CDR3 is TGTGCCAGCAGTTACGTCCAGGACACTGAAGCTTTCTTT.

The chain couples TRBV9 to TRBJ1-2; TRBD1 might be the D (5 bases). Germline assignment: CDR1 SGDLS and CDR2 YYNGEE. CDR3 length: 16 residues. V gave up 4 bases and J gave up 0 bases, with 16 bases separating them. CDR3 amino acids: CASSSHKGRANYGYTF. The CDR3 nucleotides are TGTGCCAGCAGCTCACACAAGGGGAGAGCTAACTATGGCTACACCTTC. Full variable domain (outside the CDR3, taken from reference TRBV9 and TRBJ1-2): DSGVTQTPKHLITATGQRVTLRCSPRSGDLSVYWYQQSLDQGLQFLIQYYNGEERAKGNILERFSAQQFPDLHSELNLSSLELGDSALYFCASSSHKGRANYGYTFGSGTRLTVV.

In this sample, this clone turned up once. The chain links TRBV11-2 to TRBJ2-1; the D is unclear. Trimming removed 8 bases from V and 3 bases from J, with 14 bases in between. In germline, CDR1 is SGHAT, CDR2 FQNNGV. This CDR3 is built from 14 residues. The DNA of the CDR3 is TGTGCCAGCGGATCTAGTGGCTTCTACAATGAGCAGTTCTTC. Amino acid sequence: CASGSSGFYNEQFF.

The chain couples TRBV7-9 to TRBJ1-1, with D maybe TRBD1 (6 bases). With 0 bases removed from V and 4 bases from J, the gap between germline ends came to 15 bases. From germline, CDR1 is SEHNR and CDR2 FQNEAQ (reference sequence). The CDR3 loop spans 16 amino acids. The CDR3 is CASSLASAGEGTEAFF. DNA of the CDR3: TGTGCCAGCAGCTTAGCTTCTGCAGGGGAGGGCACTGAAGCTTTCTTT.

V is TRBV20-1 and J is TRBJ1-1; unclear D gene. Germline values: CDR1 DFQATT, CDR2 SNEGSKA (reference sequence). The ends were cut back, 0 bases at V and 8 bases at J, with 7 bases in the middle. CDR3 length equals 11 residues. Here the CDR3 DNA reads TGCAGTGCTAGAGACAACAGCGAAGCTTTCTTT. It specifies CSARDNSEAFF.

The V gene is TRBV7-3, the J gene TRBJ2-3; 9 positions agree with TRBD2. Germline CDR1 reads SGHTA; CDR2 reads FQGTGA. The ends lost 5 bases at V and 4 bases at J; junction bases unmatched: 4. The CDR3 runs 14 residues. The DNA of the CDR3 is TGTGCCAGCAGCGGTAGCGGGGGAGCAGATACGCAGTATTTT. Its translation: CASSGSGGADTQYF.